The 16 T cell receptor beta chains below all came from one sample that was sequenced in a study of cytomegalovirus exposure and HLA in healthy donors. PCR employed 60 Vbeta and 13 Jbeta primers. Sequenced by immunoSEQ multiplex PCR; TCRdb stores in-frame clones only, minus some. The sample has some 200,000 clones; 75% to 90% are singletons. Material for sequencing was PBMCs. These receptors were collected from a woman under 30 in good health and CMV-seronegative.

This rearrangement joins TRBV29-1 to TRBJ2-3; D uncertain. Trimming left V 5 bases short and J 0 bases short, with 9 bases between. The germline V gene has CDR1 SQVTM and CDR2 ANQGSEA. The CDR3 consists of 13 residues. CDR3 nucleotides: TGCAGCGTTAAAGGCCGGAGCACAGATACGCAGTATTTT. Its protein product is CSVKGRSTDTQYF.

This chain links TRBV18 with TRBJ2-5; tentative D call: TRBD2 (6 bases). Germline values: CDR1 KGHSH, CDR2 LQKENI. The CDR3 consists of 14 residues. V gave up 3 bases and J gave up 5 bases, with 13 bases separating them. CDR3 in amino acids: CASSPGTEEETQYF. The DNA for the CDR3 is TGTGCCAGCTCACCCGGGACTGAAGAGGAGACCCAGTACTTC.

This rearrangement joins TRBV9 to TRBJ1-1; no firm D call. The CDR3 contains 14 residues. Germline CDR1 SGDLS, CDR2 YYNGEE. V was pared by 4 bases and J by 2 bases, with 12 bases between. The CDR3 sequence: CASSPPVSNTEAFF. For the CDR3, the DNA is TGTGCCAGCAGCCCCCCGGTGAGTAACACTGAAGCTTTCTTT.

DNA for the CDR3: TGTGCCATCAGGGTTAGCGGGGGGGCCCCAGATACGCAGTATTTT. The encoded protein is CAIRVSGGAPDTQYF. This sequence joins TRBV10-3 and TRBJ2-3; the match to TRBD2 covers 11 bases. The CDR3 is 15 residues long. The germline CDR1 and CDR2 sequences are ENHRY and SYGVKD. After removal of 6 bases from V and 4 bases from J, the junction contained 6 bases not matched to a gene.

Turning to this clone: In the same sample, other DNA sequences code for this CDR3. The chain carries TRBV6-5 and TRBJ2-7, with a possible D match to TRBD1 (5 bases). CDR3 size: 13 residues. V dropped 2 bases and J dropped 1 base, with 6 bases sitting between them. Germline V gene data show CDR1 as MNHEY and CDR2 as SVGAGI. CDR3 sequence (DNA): TGTGCCAGCAGTTACGACAGTTCCTACGAGCAGTACTTC. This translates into CASSYDSSYEQYF.

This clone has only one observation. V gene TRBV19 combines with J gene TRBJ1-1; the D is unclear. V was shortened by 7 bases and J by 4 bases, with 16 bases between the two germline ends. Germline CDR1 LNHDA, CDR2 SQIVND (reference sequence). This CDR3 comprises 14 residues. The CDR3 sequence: CASMSGEVFTEAFF. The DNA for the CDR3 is TGTGCCAGTATGTCCGGAGAGGTTTTCACTGAAGCTTTCTTT.

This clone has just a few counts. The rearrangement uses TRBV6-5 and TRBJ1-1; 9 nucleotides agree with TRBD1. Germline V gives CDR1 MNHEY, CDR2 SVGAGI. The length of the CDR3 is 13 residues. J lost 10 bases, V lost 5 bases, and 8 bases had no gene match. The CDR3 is CASSNPGQGSAFF. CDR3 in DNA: TGTGCCAGCAGTAACCCGGGACAGGGTTCAGCTTTCTTT.

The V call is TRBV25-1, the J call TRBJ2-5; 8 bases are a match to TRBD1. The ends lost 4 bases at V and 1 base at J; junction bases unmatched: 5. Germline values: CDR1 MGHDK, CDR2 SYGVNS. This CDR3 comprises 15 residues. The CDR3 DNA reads TGTGCCAGCAGTGCCAGGGGGCTGTTCCAAGAGACCCAGTACTTC. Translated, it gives CASSARGLFQETQYF. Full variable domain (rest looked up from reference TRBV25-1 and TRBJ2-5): EADIYQTPRYLVIGTGKKITLECSQTMGHDKMYWYQQDPGMELHLIHYSYGVNSTEKGDLSSESTVSRIRTEHFPLTLESARPSHTSQYLCASSARGLFQETQYFGPGTRLLVL.

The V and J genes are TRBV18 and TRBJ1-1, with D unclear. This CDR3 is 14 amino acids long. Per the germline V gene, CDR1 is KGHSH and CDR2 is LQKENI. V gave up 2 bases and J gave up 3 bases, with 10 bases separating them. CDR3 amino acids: CASSPWRPHTEAFF. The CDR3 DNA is TGTGCCAGCTCACCATGGAGGCCACACACTGAAGCTTTCTTT.

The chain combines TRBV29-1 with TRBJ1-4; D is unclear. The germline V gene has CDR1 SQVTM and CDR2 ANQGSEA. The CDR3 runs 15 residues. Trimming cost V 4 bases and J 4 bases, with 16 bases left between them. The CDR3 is CSVVDRGEFNEKLFF. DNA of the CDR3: TGCAGCGTTGTAGATCGTGGGGAGTTTAATGAAAAACTGTTTTTT.

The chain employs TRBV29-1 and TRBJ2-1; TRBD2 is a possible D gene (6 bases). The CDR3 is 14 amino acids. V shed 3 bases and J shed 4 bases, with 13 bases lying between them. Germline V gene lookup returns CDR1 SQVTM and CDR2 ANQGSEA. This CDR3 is CSVEGRTNYNEQFF. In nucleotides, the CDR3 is TGCAGCGTTGAGGGGAGGACGAATTACAATGAGCAGTTCTTC.

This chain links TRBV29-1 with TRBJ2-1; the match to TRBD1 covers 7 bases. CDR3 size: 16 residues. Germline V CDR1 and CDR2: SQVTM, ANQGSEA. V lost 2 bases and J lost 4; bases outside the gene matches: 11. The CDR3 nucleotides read TGCAGCGTTGAAAATCGGACAGGCCCTTCATACAATGAGCAGTTCTTC. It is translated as CSVENRTGPSYNEQFF.

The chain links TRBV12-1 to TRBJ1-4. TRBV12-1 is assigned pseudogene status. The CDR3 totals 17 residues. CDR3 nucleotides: TGTGCCAGCAGCTTTTCCCCCCGGTGGTGCACTAATGAAAAACTGTTTTTT. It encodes CASSFSPRWCTNEKLFF.

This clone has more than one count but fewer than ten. CDR3 nucleotide sequence: TGTGCCAGCAGCTGGGGACAGAACCCCACTGAAGCTTTCTTT. Protein product: CASSWGQNPTEAFF. The V and J genes are TRBV6-6 and TRBJ1-1, with 7 bases that match TRBD1. Germline V gene sequence: CDR1 MNHNY, CDR2 SVGAGI (reference sequence). V was pared by 6 bases and J by 4 bases, with 8 bases of the junction left unmatched. CDR3 size: 14 residues.

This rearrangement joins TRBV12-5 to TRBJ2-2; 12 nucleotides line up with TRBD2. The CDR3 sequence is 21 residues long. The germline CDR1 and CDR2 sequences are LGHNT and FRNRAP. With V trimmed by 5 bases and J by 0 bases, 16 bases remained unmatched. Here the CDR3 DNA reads TGTGCTAGTGGTCAAAAACCCCTGCGACTAGCGGGAGCAACGAACACCGGGGAGCTGTTTTTT. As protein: CASGQKPLRLAGATNTGELFF. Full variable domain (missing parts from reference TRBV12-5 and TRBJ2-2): DARVTQTPRHKVTEMGQEVTMRCQPILGHNTVFWYRQTMMQGLELLAYFRNRAPLDDSGMPKDRFSAEMPDATLATLKIQPSEPRDSAVYFCASGQKPLRLAGATNTGELFFGEGSRLTVL.

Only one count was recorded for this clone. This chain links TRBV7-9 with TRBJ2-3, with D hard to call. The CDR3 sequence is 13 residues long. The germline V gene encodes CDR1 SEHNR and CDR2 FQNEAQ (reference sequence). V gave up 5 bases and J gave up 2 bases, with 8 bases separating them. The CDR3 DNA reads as TGTGCCAGCAGCGTGGAGTACACAGATACGCAGTATTTT. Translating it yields CASSVEYTDTQYF.